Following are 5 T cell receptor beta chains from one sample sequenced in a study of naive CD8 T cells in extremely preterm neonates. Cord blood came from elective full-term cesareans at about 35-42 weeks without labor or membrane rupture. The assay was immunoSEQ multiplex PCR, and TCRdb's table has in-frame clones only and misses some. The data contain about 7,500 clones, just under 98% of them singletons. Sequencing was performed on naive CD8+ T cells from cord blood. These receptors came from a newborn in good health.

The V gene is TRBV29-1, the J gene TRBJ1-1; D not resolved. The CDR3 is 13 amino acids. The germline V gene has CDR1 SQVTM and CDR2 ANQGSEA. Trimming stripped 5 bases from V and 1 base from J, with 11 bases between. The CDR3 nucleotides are TGCAGCGTTCGAGACACCGGGAACACTGAAGCTTTCTTT. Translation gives CSVRDTGNTEAFF.

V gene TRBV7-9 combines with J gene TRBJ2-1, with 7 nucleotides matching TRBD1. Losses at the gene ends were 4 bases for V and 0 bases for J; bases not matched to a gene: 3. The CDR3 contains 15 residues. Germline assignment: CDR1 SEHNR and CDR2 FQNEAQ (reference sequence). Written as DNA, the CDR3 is TGTGCCAGCAGCTCCTACAGGGGCTCCTACAATGAGCAGTTCTTC. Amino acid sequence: CASSSYRGSYNEQFF.

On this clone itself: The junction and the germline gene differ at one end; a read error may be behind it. For the CDR3, the DNA is TGTGCCAGCAGCGCCCCCCGGGACAGGGAATTGGTCTTC. Its protein product is CASSAPRDRELVF. The V and J genes are TRBV9 and TRBJ2-1, with 9 bases fitting TRBD1. CDR3 length: 13 amino acids. The germline CDR1 and CDR2 sequences are SGDLS and YYNGEE.

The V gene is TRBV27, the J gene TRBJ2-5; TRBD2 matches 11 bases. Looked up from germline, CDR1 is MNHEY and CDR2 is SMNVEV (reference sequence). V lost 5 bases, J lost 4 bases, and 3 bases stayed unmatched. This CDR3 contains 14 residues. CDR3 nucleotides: TGTGCCAGCAGTATAGCGGGGGGGGGAGAGACCCAGTACTTC. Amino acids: CASSIAGGGETQYF.

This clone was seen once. CDR3 nucleotides: TGCGCCAGCAGCCGGACTAGCGAAGAGACCCAGTACTTC. Its protein is CASSRTSEETQYF. V is TRBV4-1 and J is TRBJ2-5; 9 bases line up with TRBD2. V trimming: 4 bases; J trimming: 3 bases; junction bases outside the gene matches: 0. The length of the CDR3 is 13 residues. Looked up from germline, CDR1 is MGHRA and CDR2 is YSYEKL.